A selection of T cell receptor beta chains follows, all from one sample in a study of PD-L1 blockade in urothelial cancer. Using immunoSEQ multiplex PCR, the repertoire was profiled, and TCRdb retains in-frame clones only, with some absent. This sample carries 50,000 to 60,000 clones, more than 70% of them seen once, and the ten largest clones take roughly 2.5%. The sequences come from PBMCs, collected around atezolizumab (anti-PD-L1) treatment. Source of these receptors: a man between 60 and 70 years old with urothelial cancer. Each CDR3 is given with its conserved first and last residue. The D gene is left open where the match is weak. The size of a clone is reported for some rows only, either as once, few or many, or as a class for expanded clones.

J: TRBJ2-7; V: TRBV10-2; D: .; size: .; DNA: TGCGCCAGCAGTGAAGACAGAACTATCCCCTACGAGCAGTACTTC; CDR3: CASSEDRTIPYEQYF
J: TRBJ2-3; V: TRBV5-1; D: .; size: .; DNA: TGCGCCAGCAGCCTGAACGGGTCCCCAGATACGCAGTATTTT; CDR3: CASSLNGSPDTQYF
J: TRBJ2-1; V: TRBV10-1; D: .; size: .; DNA: TGCGCCAGCAGTGAGTCGCCTAGTTCCAATGAGCAGTTCTTC; CDR3: CASSESPSSNEQFF
J: TRBJ1-4; V: TRBV5-1; D: TRBD1; size: .; DNA: TGCGCCAGCAGTTACCAGGGGACAGGGAGTGAAAAACTGTTTTTT; CDR3: CASSYQGTGSEKLFF
J: TRBJ1-5; V: TRBV19; D: TRBD1; size: .; DNA: TGTGCCAGTAGTAAAGGACAGGGCCAAAGGGGCAATCAGCCCCAGCATTTT; CDR3: CASSKGQGQRGNQPQHF
J: TRBJ2-3; V: TRBV19; D: TRBD2; size: .; DNA: TGTGCCAGTAGCCCCCGGGGGGCAGATACGCAGTATTTT; CDR3: CASSPRGADTQYF
J: TRBJ2-1; V: TRBV11-2; D: .; size: .; DNA: TGTGCCAGCAGCTCCCCTCTAGGGGCGTCCTTCTACAATGAGCAGTTCTTC; CDR3: CASSSPLGASFYNEQFF
J: TRBJ2-3; V: TRBV6-5; D: .; size: .; DNA: TGTGCCAGCAGTTACAGCGTAACGAGAGATACGCAGTATTTT; CDR3: CASSYSVTRDTQYF
J: TRBJ2-1; V: TRBV7-2; D: .; size: .; DNA: TGTGCCAGCAGCCCCACGTCGGGTACCCAAAGCGGTGAGCAGTTCTTC; CDR3: CASSPTSGTQSGEQFF
J: TRBJ2-5; V: TRBV7-2; D: .; size: .; DNA: TGTGCCAGCAGCAATCAGGGGAACAGAAGAGAGACCCAGTACTTC; CDR3: CASSNQGNRRETQYF
J: TRBJ2-7; V: TRBV7-9; D: TRBD1; size: .; DNA: TGTGCCAGCAGCTTAGCGGGGACAGGGGCTATCGAGGGCGAGCAGTACTTC; CDR3: CASSLAGTGAIEGEQYF
J: TRBJ2-1; V: TRBV4-3; D: TRBD2; size: .; DNA: TGCGCCAGCAGCCAAGAATTCACCGGAGGGAGGGCCGTCAATGAGCAGTTCTTC; CDR3: CASSQEFTGGRAVNEQFF
J: TRBJ2-1; V: TRBV6-6; D: TRBD1; size: once; DNA: TGTGCCAGCAGTTACGACAGGGTCAATGAGCAGTTCTTC; CDR3: CASSYDRVNEQFF
J: TRBJ1-4; V: TRBV4-1; D: .; size: .; DNA: TGCGCCAGCAGCCGCGTGGGGGCGCCTAATGAAAAACTGTTTTTT; CDR3: CASSRVGAPNEKLFF
J: TRBJ2-5; V: TRBV27; D: .; size: .; DNA: TGTGCCAGCAGTTTATTCGGTCCAGGGGATCAAGAGACCCAGTACTTC; CDR3: CASSLFGPGDQETQYF
J: TRBJ2-7; V: TRBV11-2; D: TRBD2; size: .; DNA: TGTGCCAGCAGCTTTACTAGCGGGGGGGTTAGCTCCTACGAGCAGTACTTC; CDR3: CASSFTSGGVSSYEQYF
J: TRBJ2-7; V: TRBV28; D: .; size: .; DNA: TGTGCCACCGAGTACTTGAACGAGCAGTACTTC; CDR3: CATEYLNEQYF
J: TRBJ2-1; V: TRBV27; D: TRBD2; size: .; DNA: TGTGCCAGCAGTCCACAGAGCGGGAGGGCCTACAATGAGCAGTTCTTC; CDR3: CASSPQSGRAYNEQFF
J: TRBJ2-3; V: TRBV5-8; D: .; size: .; DNA: TGTGCCAGCAGCTTGGGGACCGGGGGATATAGCACAGATACGCAGTATTTT; CDR3: CASSLGTGGYSTDTQYF
J: TRBJ1-5; V: TRBV4-2; D: TRBD1; size: .; DNA: TGTGCCAGCAGCCAAACCGGGACAGGGGGCCTCAATCAGCCCCAGCATTTT; CDR3: CASSQTGTGGLNQPQHF
J: TRBJ1-3; V: TRBV18; D: .; size: .; DNA: TGTGCCAGCTCACAAGCCACAGATCCCGGAAACACCATATATTTT; CDR3: CASSQATDPGNTIYF
J: TRBJ2-3; V: TRBV25-1; D: TRBD1; size: .; DNA: TGTGCCAGCACCAGACAGGGGGAAGATACGCAGTATTTT; CDR3: CASTRQGEDTQYF
J: TRBJ1-1; V: TRBV27; D: TRBD1; size: .; DNA: TGTGCCAGCAGTTTTGCGGACAGGACTCGTCCTGAAGCTTTCTTT; CDR3: CASSFADRTRPEAFF
J: TRBJ1-2; V: TRBV18; D: TRBD1; size: .; DNA: TGTGCCAGCTCACCAACTGGGACAGATCTTAACTATGGCTACACCTTC; CDR3: CASSPTGTDLNYGYTF
J: TRBJ2-3; V: TRBV9; D: TRBD2; size: .; DNA: TGTGCCAGCAGCGTAGCGGGTGGGCTAGCCAGCGGGAGGGGTGGCGATACGCAGTATTTT; CDR3: CASSVAGGLASGRGGDTQYF
J: TRBJ1-1; V: TRBV28; D: .; size: .; DNA: TGTGCCAGTAAGGGAGACACTGAAGCTTTCTTT; CDR3: CASKGDTEAFF
J: TRBJ2-1; V: TRBV4-1; D: .; size: .; DNA: TGCGCCAGCAGCCAAGATGGAGCCATAATCTACAATGAGCAGTTCTTC; CDR3: CASSQDGAIIYNEQFF
J: TRBJ1-2; V: TRBV29-1; D: TRBD1; size: .; DNA: TGCAGCGTTGAAAGGGACAGGGGGGCCAACTATGGCTACACCTTC; CDR3: CSVERDRGANYGYTF
J: TRBJ1-2; V: TRBV6-5; D: TRBD1; size: .; DNA: TGTGCCAGCAGTTACTCTCCAGGGGGAGGCTACACCTTC; CDR3: CASSYSPGGGYTF
J: TRBJ2-5; V: TRBV9; D: .; size: .; DNA: TGTGCCAGCAGCGTAGAAGGGACACAGACCCAGTACTTC; CDR3: CASSVEGTQTQYF
J: TRBJ2-2; V: TRBV19; D: .; size: .; DNA: TGTGCCAGTATCGGTTTGACCGGGGAGCTGTTTTTT; CDR3: CASIGLTGELFF
J: TRBJ2-3; V: TRBV6-4; D: TRBD2; size: .; DNA: TGTGCCAGCAGTCAGGGGACTAGCGGGGGCCAGGATACGCAGTATTTT; CDR3: CASSQGTSGGQDTQYF
J: TRBJ1-6; V: TRBV10-1; D: TRBD1; size: .; DNA: TGCGCCAGCAGTGAACCGGGACAGGGCTTGATTAATTCACCCCTCCACTTT; CDR3: CASSEPGQGLINSPLHF
J: TRBJ1-1; V: TRBV6-5; D: TRBD1; size: .; DNA: TGTGCCAGCAGCCCAGGCGCAGGGGGCACTGAAGCTTTCTTT; CDR3: CASSPGAGGTEAFF
J: TRBJ1-1; V: TRBV5-1; D: TRBD1; size: .; DNA: TGCGCCAGCAGCTCCGGACAGGTAGCATCTTTGAACACTGAAGCTTTCTTT; CDR3: CASSSGQVASLNTEAFF
J: TRBJ2-2; V: TRBV9; D: TRBD1; size: .; DNA: TGTGCCAGCGGTCAGGGGGTGACCGGGGAGCTGTTTTTT; CDR3: CASGQGVTGELFF
J: TRBJ2-2; V: TRBV19; D: .; size: once; DNA: TGTGCCAGTAGTGCAATGGACTTCAAGCTGTTTTTT; CDR3: CASSAMDFKLFF
J: TRBJ1-4; V: TRBV6-5; D: TRBD1; size: once; DNA: TGTGCCAGCAGTTACGACCCCGCAGGGGGTAAACTGTTTTTT; CDR3: CASSYDPAGGKLFF
J: TRBJ1-5; V: TRBV7-2; D: TRBD1; size: .; DNA: TGTGCCAGCAGCTTAGAGACAGGGGGGTGGCCCCAGCATTTT; CDR3: CASSLETGGWPQHF
J: TRBJ2-7; V: TRBV10-3; D: TRBD2; size: .; DNA: TGTGCCATCAGTCCCGCCGGGACTAGCGGTGGCTACGAGCAGTACTTC; CDR3: CAISPAGTSGGYEQYF
J: TRBJ2-7; V: TRBV27; D: .; size: .; DNA: TGTGCCAGCAGTTCTGTGGGTTCGGGGGATAGAAACGAGCAGTACTTC; CDR3: CASSSVGSGDRNEQYF
J: TRBJ2-7; V: TRBV6-1; D: TRBD1; size: .; DNA: TGTGCCAGCACTTCGACAGGGGATGCCTACGAGCAGTACTTC; CDR3: CASTSTGDAYEQYF
J: TRBJ2-1; V: TRBV28; D: TRBD1; size: .; DNA: TGTGCCAGCAGTAAAGGACAGGGGCGATTCGAGCAGTTCTTC; CDR3: CASSKGQGRFEQFF
J: TRBJ2-2; V: TRBV5-6; D: .; size: .; DNA: TGTGCCAGCAGCTTGGGAATCGGGTTAACCGGGGAGCTGTTTTTT; CDR3: CASSLGIGLTGELFF
J: TRBJ2-7; V: TRBV2; D: TRBD2; size: .; DNA: TGTGCCAGCAGTGAAAGGGGGACTAGATTCTACGAGCAGTACTTC; CDR3: CASSERGTRFYEQYF
J: TRBJ2-1; V: TRBV30; D: TRBD2; size: .; DNA: TGTGCCTGGAAACTAGCGGGGGGAAGATACAATGAGCAGTTCTTC; CDR3: CAWKLAGGRYNEQFF
J: TRBJ2-1; V: TRBV18; D: TRBD2; size: .; DNA: TGTGCCAGCTCATTGAGGTCTAGCGGGGTGGATGAGCAGTTCTTC; CDR3: CASSLRSSGVDEQFF
J: TRBJ2-1; V: TRBV27; D: TRBD1; size: .; DNA: TGTGCCAGCAGTTTAAGACAGGGCAATTTCAATGAGCAGTTCTTC; CDR3: CASSLRQGNFNEQFF
J: TRBJ1-1; V: TRBV7-9; D: .; size: .; DNA: TGTGCCAGCAGCCTGACAGCGGGGAACACTGAAGCTTTCTTT; CDR3: CASSLTAGNTEAFF
J: TRBJ1-5; V: TRBV2; D: TRBD1; size: .; DNA: TGTGCCAGCAGCTACCAAACGACAGGGTTAAATCAGCCCCAGCATTTT; CDR3: CASSYQTTGLNQPQHF
J: TRBJ2-1; V: TRBV18; D: .; size: once; DNA: TGTGCCAGCTCAACCGGGGACTCTAAAGTCTTC; CDR3: CASSTGDSKVF
J: TRBJ2-1; V: TRBV5-1; D: TRBD2; size: .; DNA: TGCGCCAGCAGCGCCGAGGGACTAGCGGTATCTGCCCAGTTCTTC; CDR3: CASSAEGLAVSAQFF